This T cell receptor beta chain is from a study of T cells expressing NK-cell markers. Across the study: The sequencing cohort of eight donors included seven HCMV-seropositive individuals and one seronegative individual.

5'RACE template switching built TCR beta cDNA with unique molecular identifiers. TCRdb processed the 5' RACE reads again and assigns one entry to each CDR3 protein, with no DNA. The sample holds about 150,000 distinct CDR3 sequences. CDR3 length: 15 amino acids. Germline CDR1 is SGDLS and CDR2 is YYNGEE. This sequence was found in a man aged 18-70 years in good health. The chain carries TRBV9 and TRBJ2-7; no DNA is available, so the TRBD2 call from TCRdb remains unchecked. Sequenced material: blood T cells: a sorted CD56 or NKG2C T cell subset, CD4+ or CD8+ T cells, or bulk PBMC T cells (not recorded which). CDR3 protein: CASSVAAEGVDEQYF.